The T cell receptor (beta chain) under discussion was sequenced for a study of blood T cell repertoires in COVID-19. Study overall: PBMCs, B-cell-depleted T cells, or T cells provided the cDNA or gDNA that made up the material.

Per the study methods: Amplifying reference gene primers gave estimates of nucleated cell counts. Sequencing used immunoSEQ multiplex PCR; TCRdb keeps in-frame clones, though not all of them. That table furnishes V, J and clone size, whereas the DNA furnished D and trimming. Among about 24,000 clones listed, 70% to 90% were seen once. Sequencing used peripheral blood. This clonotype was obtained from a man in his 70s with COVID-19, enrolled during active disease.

DNA for the CDR3: TGTGCCACCAGTGATTCCTCCAGAAGCGGCAATGAGCAGTTCTTC. Protein product: CATSDSSRSGNEQFF. This rearrangement joins TRBV24-1 to TRBJ2-1; D perhaps matches TRBD2 (5 bases). Trimming cost V 2 bases and J 6 bases, with 13 bases left between them. CDR3 length: 15 residues. Germline V gives CDR1 KGHDR, CDR2 SFDVKD.